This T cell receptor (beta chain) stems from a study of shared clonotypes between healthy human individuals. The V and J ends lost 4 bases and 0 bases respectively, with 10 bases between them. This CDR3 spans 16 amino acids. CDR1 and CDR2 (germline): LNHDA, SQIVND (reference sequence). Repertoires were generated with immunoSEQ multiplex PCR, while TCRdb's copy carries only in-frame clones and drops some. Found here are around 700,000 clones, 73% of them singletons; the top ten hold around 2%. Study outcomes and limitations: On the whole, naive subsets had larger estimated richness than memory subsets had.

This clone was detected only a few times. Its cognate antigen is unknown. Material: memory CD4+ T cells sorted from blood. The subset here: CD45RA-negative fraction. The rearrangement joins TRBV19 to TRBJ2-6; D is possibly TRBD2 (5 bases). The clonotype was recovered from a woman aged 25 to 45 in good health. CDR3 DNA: TGTGCCAGTAGTACCGGGGAGATCTCTGGGGCCAACGTCCTGACTTTC. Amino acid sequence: CASSTGEISGANVLTF.